The 11 T cell receptor beta chains presented below share a single source sample, sequenced in a study of molecular identifiers for immune sequencing clone quantification. In TCRdb, the PCR reads were re-called with MiXCR into one record per CDR3 protein. The top ten clones hold 1% to 1.2% of a sample with fewer than 100,000 distinct CDR3 sequences, roughly a fifth of them seen once. Sequencing was performed on naive CD8+ T cells from blood, with Jurkat cell RNA spiked in. As to subset: FACS-sorted CD8+CD4-CCR7+CD45RA+ naive T cells. The receptor source for this set is a human donor in good health. Some libraries in this study had Jurkat cell RNA spiked in.

This clonotype was recorded at least ten times. The rearrangement links TRBV6-5 to TRBJ1-1, with D possibly being TRBD1 (6 bases). V was cut by 4 bases and J by 4 bases, with 22 bases left in between. The germline V gene encodes CDR1 MNHEY and CDR2 SVGAGI. The CDR3 loop spans 17 amino acids. CDR3 DNA sequence: TGTGCCAGCAGTTCCCGGGACTTGGGGGCGCGCAGCACTGAAGCTTTCTTT. Encoded protein: CASSSRDLGARSTEAFF.

This clonotype was observed at least ten times. The chain has TRBV7-2 and TRBJ2-1; no clear D. V was trimmed by 0 bases and J by 2 bases, leaving 17 bases between them. This CDR3 comprises 18 residues. From germline, CDR1 is SGHTA and CDR2 FQGNSA. CDR3 amino acids: CASSLAGSYAKTYNEQFF. The DNA for the CDR3 is TGTGCCAGCAGCTTAGCAGGTTCCTATGCGAAAACCTACAATGAGCAGTTCTTC.

The table lists this clonotype with a few counts. A read error is possible here, since a much larger clone lies one base away. The rearrangement joins TRBV4-1 to TRBJ2-1, with TRBD1 matching over 8 bases. The CDR3 sequence is 12 residues long. Per the germline V gene, CDR1 is MGHRA and CDR2 is YSYEKL. Germline trimming cut 5 bases from V and 7 bases from J; bases unmatched to any gene: 1. The CDR3 loop is CASSRTGNEQFF. The CDR3 DNA follows: TGCGCCAGCAGCAGGACAGGGAATGAGCAGTTCTTC.

This clonotype was found many times. V and J are TRBV19 and TRBJ2-2; 8 bases are shared with TRBD1. There are 16 residues in the CDR3. Per germline, CDR1 LNHDA and CDR2 SQIVND (reference sequence). V shed 6 bases and J 5 bases; nucleotides not matched to a gene: 11. The CDR3 region has the DNA TGTGCCAGTAGAACACGGACAGGGTCCGGGACCGGGGAGCTGTTTTTT. Amino acid sequence: CASRTRTGSGTGELFF.

This clonotype was picked up many times. The chain is built from TRBV7-9 and TRBJ2-7; 7 bases agree with TRBD1. The CDR3 is 15 residues long. CDR1 and CDR2 (germline): SEHNR, FQNEAQ (reference sequence). Losses at the gene ends were 5 bases for V and 2 bases for J; bases not matched to a gene: 9. CDR3 in amino acids: CASSPTGTVPYEQYF. The CDR3 nucleotides read TGTGCCAGCAGCCCAACAGGGACAGTACCCTACGAGCAGTACTTC.

There are many counts of this clonotype. This chain connects TRBV28 to TRBJ2-7; the match to TRBD1 covers 7 bases. CDR1 MDHEN and CDR2 SYDVKM come from the germline V gene. The length of the CDR3 is 14 residues. Trimming removed 5 bases from V and 2 bases from J; junction bases left unmatched: 6. The CDR3 DNA sequence: TGTGCCAGCAGTCCAAGGACAGGCCCCTACGAGCAGTACTTC. This translates into CASSPRTGPYEQYF. The full variable domain, with the rest looked up from reference TRBV28 and TRBJ2-7, is DVKVTQSSRYLVKRTGEKVFLECVQDMDHENMFWYRQDPGLGLRLIYFSYDVKMKEKGDIPEGYSVSREKKERFSLILESASTNQTSMYLCASSPRTGPYEQYFGPGTRLTVT.

This clonotype was counted many times. The gene calls are TRBV25-1 and TRBJ1-4; 7 bases line up with TRBD1. The CDR3 length is 13 residues. Losses at the gene ends were 6 bases for V and 8 bases for J; bases not matched to a gene: 6. Germline V gives CDR1 MGHDK, CDR2 SYGVNS. CDR3 loop: CASRLGGREKLFF. In nucleotides, the CDR3 is TGTGCCAGCAGATTAGGGGGCCGGGAAAAACTGTTTTTT.

In this sample, this clonotype turned up many times. The chain employs TRBV6-5 and TRBJ2-4; D may be TRBD1 (5 bases). The CDR3 is 16 residues long. Looked up from germline, CDR1 is MNHEY and CDR2 is SVGAGI. V was trimmed by 0 bases and J by 2 bases, leaving 11 bases between them. The CDR3 nucleotides are TGTGCCAGCAGTTACTCGCGTTCAGGGTCCAAAAACATTCAGTACTTC. It encodes CASSYSRSGSKNIQYF.

This clonotype showed up many times. The V call is TRBV5-5, the J call TRBJ2-3, with 9 bases matching TRBD2. J gave up 2 bases and V 3 bases, and 10 bases lay outside the gene matches. Per the germline V gene, CDR1 is SGHKS and CDR2 is YYEKEE (reference sequence). The CDR3 runs to 17 residues. The CDR3, as DNA: TGTGCCAGCAGCTCGACCGGTCTAGCGGGGCCCACAGATACGCAGTATTTT. Its translation: CASSSTGLAGPTDTQYF.

This clonotype was picked up a small number of times. The V call is TRBV2, the J call TRBJ2-5; tentative D call: TRBD1 (7 bases). Germline CDR1 and CDR2: SNHLY and FYNNEI. This CDR3 has 15 residues. V was shortened by 5 bases and J by 4 bases, with 17 bases between the two germline ends. The CDR3 region is CASSSAGGFLETQYF. The DNA for the CDR3 is TGTGCCAGCAGTTCCGCAGGGGGGTTCCTAGAGACCCAGTACTTC.

This clonotype showed up many times. This chain joins TRBV7-2 and TRBJ2-7; possibly TRBD2 for D (6 bases). Trimming pared 4 bases from V and 2 bases from J, leaving 18 bases between. CDR1 SGHTA and CDR2 FQGNSA come from the germline V gene. CDR3 size: 16 residues. CDR3: CASSSLLAFPAYEQYF. The CDR3 DNA reads TGTGCCAGCAGCTCCCTCCTAGCGTTCCCTGCCTACGAGCAGTACTTC.